This T cell receptor beta chain is from a study of shared clonotypes between healthy human individuals. Donors, without exception, were Caucasian adults residing in Nashville, Tennessee. Germline V gene data show CDR1 as SNHLY and CDR2 as FYNNEI. V lost 6 bases and J 4 bases, leaving 14 bases between the germline ends. The CDR3 has 14 amino acids. At the deep level, the assay was run. The method was immunoSEQ multiplex PCR; TCRdb's version includes in-frame clones alone and lacks a portion of them. Of 470,000 or so clones listed, 81% are singletons. Sequenced material: PBMCs. The genes are TRBV2 and TRBJ2-3; the D is unclear. The sequence was collected from a woman aged 40 to 50 in good health. Some clones in this sample may be carry-over from other donors' samples. The CDR3 reads CASSPQIVADTQYF. CDR3 coding DNA: TGTGCCAGCAGCCCACAGATAGTCGCAGATACGCAGTATTTT.